The subject of this entry is one TCR beta chain. Its specific antigen is unknown. No much larger clone is present one base from it, and per-base qualities are unavailable. Read against the paper, the sample's time point label means: blood from clinic visit 5 months post-surgery; TSC patient then seizure free. The surgery cases that showed the highest brain T cell transcript signatures were chosen for TCR beta chain sequencing of brain tissue, and of blood when it was available. Patients had been treated with at least one anti-epileptic drug before surgery. TCR-sequenced patients were children with drug-resistant epilepsy due to tuberous sclerosis complex, focal cortical dysplasia, Rasmussen encephalitis or hemimegalencephaly. The Monarch genomic DNA purification kit was used to extract bulk genomic DNA from unsorted brain tissue and whole blood. The immunoSEQ assay was used to generate TCR beta chain sequences from genomic DNA. Processing in the source paper ran as follows. Any CDR3 sequence that did not begin with the conserved framework cysteine at position 104 was removed by hand. Clonality was calculated as one minus the normalized Shannon's Diversity Index, with values ranging from 0 (maximal diversity) to 1 (oligoclonal). Chi-squared comparison-of-proportions tests were used to check whether the frequency of the same CDR3 differed between samples, for example brain versus blood. Public clonotypes were identified by searching immuneACCESS, and similarity to known antiviral clonotypes was assessed with the VDJdb browser. As stored in TCRdb, this immuneACCESS dataset retains in-frame rearrangements with V and J assigned. A fraction of the clones does not appear; measured against another copy, unresolved V genes explain less than half of the discrepancy, and the remainder lacks a known reason. Clone size and the V and J calls come from that table; the DNA yielded D and trimming. The sample includes 300,000 to 400,000 clones, with about 93% observed a single time. Clones ranked in the top ten supply 5% to 7% of the sample.

CDR1 and CDR2 (SGHVS, FQNEAQ) derive from the germline V gene. The germline ends are 9 bases apart after V is trimmed by 1 base and J by 0 bases. The CDR3 has 15 amino acids, counting the end cysteine and phenylalanine. The only DNA kept is the CDR3, 45 bases in frame from the first base. This record comes from a study of brain T cells in children with intractable seizures (dated by TCRdb to about 2021). As for the study more broadly: As a first screen for immune gene transcripts, resected brain tissue from roughly 57 pediatric epilepsy surgery cases was run on a NanoString immunology panel. Among the roughly 12 selected surgery cases, pre-surgery blood was additionally sequenced for eight, leaving four cases with brain tissue only.

Study-wide conclusions, independent of this receptor: Because sequencing depth was different between pre-surgery and post-surgery blood, clones absent from the pre-surgery sample may reflect undersampling. Viral specificity was inferred solely from CDR3 sequence similarity, and the HCMV serostatus of the patients was not known.

The material was peripheral blood, obtained about 5 months after surgery. The chain uses TRBV7-8 and TRBJ1-1; there is no confident call for the D gene. This TCR was sampled from a boy in the first two years of life with tuberous sclerosis and intractable seizures. The DNA sequence is TGTGCCAGCAGCTTAGAGGCGGACCTGAACACTGAAGCTTTCTTT. The resulting protein is CASSLEADLNTEAFF.